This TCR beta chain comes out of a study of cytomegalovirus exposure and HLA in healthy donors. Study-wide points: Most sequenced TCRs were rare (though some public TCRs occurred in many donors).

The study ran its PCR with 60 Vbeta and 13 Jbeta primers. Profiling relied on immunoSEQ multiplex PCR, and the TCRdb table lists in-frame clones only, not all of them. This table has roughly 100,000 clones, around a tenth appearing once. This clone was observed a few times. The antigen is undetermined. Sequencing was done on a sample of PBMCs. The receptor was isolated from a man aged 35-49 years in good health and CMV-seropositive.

The CDR3 is CASTQGGNQPQHF. For the CDR3, the DNA is TGTGCCAGCACCCAGGGGGGTAATCAGCCCCAGCATTTT. The gene calls are TRBV25-1 and TRBJ1-5; 7 bases map to TRBD1. The CDR3 spans 13 residues. J gave up 4 bases and V 7 bases, and 4 bases lay outside the gene matches. The germline gives CDR1 MGHDK, CDR2 SYGVNS.